One and the same sample provided the 10 T cell receptor beta chains below, sequenced in a study of blood T cell repertoires in COVID-19. Sequencing was performed with immunoSEQ multiplex PCR; in TCRdb, only in-frame clones are kept and a portion is missing. Of more than 300,000 clones detected, nearly 90% appear once; the ten largest clones hold 1.5% to 2%. The sequenced sample consisted of peripheral blood. These TCRs come from a woman aged 25 to 39 with COVID-19, enrolled during active disease.

This clone has a single count. The chain couples TRBV5-8 to TRBJ2-2, with 11 bases fitting TRBD1. The J segment lost 4 bases and the V segment lost 5 bases, leaving 4 bases of the junction unmatched. The CDR3 runs 15 residues. Per germline, CDR1 SGHTS and CDR2 YDEGEE. The DNA of the CDR3 is TGTGCCAGCAGACGCGGGACAGGGGGCACCGGGGAGCTGTTTTTT. Its translation is CASRRGTGGTGELFF. Based on the CDR3 plus reference TRBV5-8 and TRBJ2-2, the full variable domain is EAGVTQSPTHLIKTRGQQATLRCSPISGHTSVYWYQQALGLGLQFLLWYDEGEERNRGNFPPRFSGRQFPNYSSELNVNALELEDSALYLCASRRGTGGTGELFFGEGSRLTVL.

This CDR3 reads CASIRDRGNYGYTF. The CDR3, as DNA: TGTGCCAGCATTAGGGACAGGGGCAACTATGGCTACACCTTC. The V and J genes are TRBV2 and TRBJ1-2; 10 bases match TRBD1. V lost 7 bases, J lost 2 bases, and 4 bases stayed unmatched. Germline loops: CDR1 SNHLY, CDR2 FYNNEI. The CDR3 is 14 amino acids.

The chain carries TRBV4-1 and TRBJ2-3; 7 nucleotides align to TRBD1. Germline trimming cut 1 base from V and 4 bases from J; bases unmatched to any gene: 14. This CDR3 is 18 amino acids long. The germline V gene encodes CDR1 MGHRA and CDR2 YSYEKL. Written as DNA, the CDR3 is TGCGCCAGCAGCCAAGTCCTAGTAAGGGGGCGTAACGCAGATACGCAGTATTTT. Residues: CASSQVLVRGRNADTQYF.

The chain combines TRBV29-1 with TRBJ1-1, with D possibly TRBD1 on 6 matching bases. The ends were cut back, 7 bases at V and 4 bases at J, with 10 bases in the middle. The CDR3 has 11 residues. The germline gives CDR1 SQVTM, CDR2 ANQGSEA. This CDR3 is CSGSRGTEAFF. Written as DNA, the CDR3 is TGCAGCGGATCCAGGGGCACTGAAGCTTTCTTT.

This chain joins TRBV3-1 (or the pseudogene TRBV3-2) and TRBJ1-6; tentatively, D is TRBD1 (5 bases). Germline CDR1 is LGHDT and CDR2 is YNNKEL (reference sequence). The CDR3 is made up of 16 amino acids. Trimming shortened V by 4 bases and J by 0 bases, and 10 bases separated the two germline ends. The CDR3 reads CASSPRGFSYNSPLHF. As DNA, the CDR3 is TGTGCCAGCAGCCCTCGGGGGTTCTCCTATAATTCACCCCTCCACTTT.

This chain's CDR3 is CASSDGNGGAPDTQYF. Here the CDR3 DNA reads TGTGCCAGCAGTGATGGTAACGGGGGGGCGCCAGATACGCAGTATTTT. This sequence joins TRBV6-4 and TRBJ2-3; TRBD2 aligns across 8 bases. In germline, CDR1 is MRHNA, CDR2 SNTAGT. The CDR3 has 16 residues. With V trimmed by 3 bases and J by 4 bases, 9 bases remained unmatched.

In this sample, this clone turned up a few times. The chain uses TRBV20-1 and TRBJ1-1; the D is unclear. The CDR3 runs to 11 residues. Germline values: CDR1 DFQATT, CDR2 SNEGSKA (reference sequence). V lost 6 bases and J lost 11, with 16 bases in between. The CDR3 DNA reads TGCAGTGCCCTTTGGAGGGAGGGCGCTTTCTTT. As protein: CSALWREGAFF.

V gene TRBV7-9 combines with J gene TRBJ2-5; 8 nucleotides line up with TRBD2. This CDR3 spans 17 amino acids. CDR1 and CDR2 from the germline V gene are SEHNR and FQNEAQ (reference sequence). J was trimmed by 7 bases and V by 5 bases; bases with no gene match: 18. The CDR3 DNA follows: TGTGCCAGCAGCCCACCCGGGACTAGGAAAGCCCTAGGGACCCAGTACTTC. It is translated as CASSPPGTRKALGTQYF.

CDR3 sequence reads: CASSKQAGGPEETQYF. The CDR3 DNA reads as TGTGCCAGCAGCAAACAAGCGGGGGGGCCTGAAGAGACCCAGTACTTC. The chain is built from TRBV7-9 and TRBJ2-5; 10 bases fit TRBD2. Per the germline V gene, CDR1 is SEHNR and CDR2 is FQNEAQ (reference sequence). With V trimmed by 5 bases and J by 3 bases, 9 bases remained unmatched. The CDR3 is made up of 16 amino acids.

With regard to this clone: The sample has other DNA sequences that encode this CDR3 too. The CDR3 sequence: CASSIGGGTDTQYF. As DNA, the CDR3 is TGTGCCAGTAGTATAGGCGGGGGGACAGATACGCAGTATTTT. J is TRBJ2-3 and V is TRBV19; TRBD2 agrees at 8 bases. CDR3 length: 14 amino acids. V shed 1 base, J shed 3 bases, and the junction held 0 bases outside the gene matches. Germline CDR1 and CDR2: LNHDA and SQIVND (reference sequence).